This T cell receptor (beta chain) was identified during a study of T cell responses to AZD1222 COVID-19 vaccine. Whole-study context: Timing groups of about 4 and about 12 weeks for second doses were pooled. Whole-study findings and limits: Epitopes outside B.1.351 and B.1.1.7 mutated regions reportedly drew nearly half of spike TCRs.

V dropped 2 bases and J dropped 0 bases, with 8 bases sitting between them. Germline-derived CDR1 and CDR2 are MNHEY and SMNVEV (reference sequence). The CDR3 is 15 residues long. Turning to this clone: Its matching antigen is unknown.

The protocol was immunoSEQ multiplex PCR, while the TCRdb copy is restricted to in-frame clones and leaves out a portion. The sample lists some 100,000 clones, about 88% occurring once. Sample: peripheral blood, taken on day 0 of AZD1222 vaccination. The sequence was collected from an adult in good health. This chain joins TRBV27 and TRBJ2-1; D possibly corresponds to TRBD2 (5 bases). The CDR3 protein is CASSLPGSSYNEQFF. CDR3 DNA: TGTGCCAGCAGTTTACCGGGAAGCTCCTACAATGAGCAGTTCTTC.